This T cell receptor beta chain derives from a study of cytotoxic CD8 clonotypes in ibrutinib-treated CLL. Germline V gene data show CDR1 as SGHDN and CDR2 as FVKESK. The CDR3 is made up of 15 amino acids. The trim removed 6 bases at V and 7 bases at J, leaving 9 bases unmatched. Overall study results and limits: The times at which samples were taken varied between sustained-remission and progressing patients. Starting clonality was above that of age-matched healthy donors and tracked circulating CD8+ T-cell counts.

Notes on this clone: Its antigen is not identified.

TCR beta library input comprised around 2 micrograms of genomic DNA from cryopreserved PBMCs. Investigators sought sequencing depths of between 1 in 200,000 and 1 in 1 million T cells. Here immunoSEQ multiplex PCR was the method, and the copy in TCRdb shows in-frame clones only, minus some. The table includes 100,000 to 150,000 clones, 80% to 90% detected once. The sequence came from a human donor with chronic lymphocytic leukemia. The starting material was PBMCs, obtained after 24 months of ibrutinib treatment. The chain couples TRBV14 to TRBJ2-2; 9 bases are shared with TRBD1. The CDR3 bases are TGTGCCAGCAGTTTTGGGACAGGGAAGATCGGGGAGCTGTTTTTT. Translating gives CASSFGTGKIGELFF.